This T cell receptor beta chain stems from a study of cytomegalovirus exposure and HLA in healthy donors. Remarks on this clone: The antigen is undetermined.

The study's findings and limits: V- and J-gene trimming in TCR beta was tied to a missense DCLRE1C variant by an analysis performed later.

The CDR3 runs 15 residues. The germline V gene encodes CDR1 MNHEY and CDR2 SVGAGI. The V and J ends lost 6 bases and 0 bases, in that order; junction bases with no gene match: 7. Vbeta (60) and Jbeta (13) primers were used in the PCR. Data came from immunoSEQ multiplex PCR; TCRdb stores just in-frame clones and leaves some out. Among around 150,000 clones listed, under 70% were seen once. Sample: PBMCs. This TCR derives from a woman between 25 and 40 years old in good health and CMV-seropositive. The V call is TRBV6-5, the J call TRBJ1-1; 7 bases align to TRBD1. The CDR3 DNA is TGTGCCAGCAGACAAGGCAGGGGGTTGAACACTGAAGCTTTCTTT. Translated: CASRQGRGLNTEAFF.